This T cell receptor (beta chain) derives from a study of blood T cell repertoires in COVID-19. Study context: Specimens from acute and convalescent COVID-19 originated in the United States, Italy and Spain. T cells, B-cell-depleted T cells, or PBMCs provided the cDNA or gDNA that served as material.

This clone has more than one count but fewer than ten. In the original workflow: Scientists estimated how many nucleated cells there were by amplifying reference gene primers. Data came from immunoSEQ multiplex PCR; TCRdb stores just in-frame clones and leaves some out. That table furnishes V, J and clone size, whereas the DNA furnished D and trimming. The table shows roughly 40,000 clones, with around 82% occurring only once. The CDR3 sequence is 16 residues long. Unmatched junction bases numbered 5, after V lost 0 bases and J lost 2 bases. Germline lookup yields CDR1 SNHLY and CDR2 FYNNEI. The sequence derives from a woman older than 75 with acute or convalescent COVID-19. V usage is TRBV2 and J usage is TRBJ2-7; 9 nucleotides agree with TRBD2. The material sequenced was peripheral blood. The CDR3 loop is CASSEARLAEPYEQYF. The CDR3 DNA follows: TGTGCCAGCAGTGAAGCGAGACTAGCGGAGCCCTACGAGCAGTACTTC.